The 15 T cell receptor beta chains below were found in one sample sequenced in a study of T cell clonality in common variable immunodeficiency. TCRdb keeps only in-frame clones here, not all; method: immunoSEQ multiplex PCR. This sample includes some 50,000 clones with no singletons; its ten biggest clones take up 1.8%. Sequencing input: peripheral blood mononuclear cells. Receptors were obtained from a person aged 18 to 70 in good health.

Comments on this clone: Read data end 3 residues before the CDR3 end; the end is taken from the germline J gene. The gene calls are TRBV19 and TRBJ1-2; D is perhaps TRBD1 (5 bases). CDR3 length: 12 residues. From germline, CDR1 is LNHDA and CDR2 SQIVND (reference sequence). The sequenced CDR3 bases are TGTGCCAGTAGTATTAGGGGTAATACC. This encodes CASSIRGNT. The CDR3, in full, reads CASSIRGNTYTF.

This clone was counted at least ten times. The read falls 3 residues short of the CDR3 end, and the missing part is taken from the germline J gene. This chain joins TRBV10-3 and TRBJ2-7; D gene unclear. The CDR3 totals 13 residues. Germline CDR1 reads ENHRY; CDR2 reads SYGVKD. With 6 bases removed from V and 2 bases from J, the gap between germline ends came to 11 bases. The CDR3 here is CAIRGSSTYEQYF. CDR3 bases read: TGTGCCATCAGAGGGTCTTCAACCTACGAG.

This clone appeared many times. The CDR3 goes on 3 residues after the read ends, and that part is filled in from the germline J gene. The V call is TRBV20-1, the J call TRBJ2-3; D possibly corresponds to TRBD1 (6 bases). This CDR3 contains 14 residues. Germline V CDR1 and CDR2: DFQATT, SNEGSKA (reference sequence). The CDR3 loop reads CSAREVGDTLAQYF. The covered CDR3 bases are TGCAGTGCTAGAGAGGTAGGGGACACATTGGCG.

This clone was observed a handful of times. The CDR3 is cut off 3 residues early in the read; its end comes from the germline J gene. The chain is built from TRBV20-1 and TRBJ1-3; TRBD1 aligns across 10 bases. J lost 1 base, V lost 3 bases, and 6 bases had no gene match. The CDR3 runs 16 residues. Germline values: CDR1 DFQATT, CDR2 SNEGSKA (reference sequence). CDR3 sequence: CSASPTGGASGNTIYF. The part of the CDR3 DNA that was read is TGCAGTGCTAGCCCGACAGGGGGCGCGTCTGGAAACACC.

This clone appeared many times. The CDR3 region is CSALHNRASPLHF. The covered CDR3 bases are TGCAGTGCTCTTCACAACAGGGCTTCACCC. The V call is TRBV20-1, the J call TRBJ1-6, with a tentative D call TRBD1 (6 bases). The read ends 3 residues early relative to the CDR3; the germline J gene fills the gap. Germline V gene lookup returns CDR1 DFQATT and CDR2 SNEGSKA (reference sequence). V lost 5 bases to trimming and J lost 9 bases, with 14 bases between them. The CDR3 has 13 residues.

This clone has ten or more counts. The DNA ends 3 residues before the CDR3 does, and the rest of the CDR3 is filled in from the germline J gene. The chain carries TRBV29-1 and TRBJ2-2, with a weak D call TRBD1 (6 bases). Germline lookup yields CDR1 SQVTM and CDR2 ANQGSEA. The CDR3 has 13 amino acids. The part of the CDR3 DNA that was read is TGCAGCGTCATCCTAGGGGGAGACTCACCG. This sequence encodes CSVILGGDSP. The whole CDR3 sequence is CSVILGGDSPLFF.

This clone has just a few counts. The read stops 3 residues short of the end of the CDR3; the missing end is completed from the germline J gene. The V and J genes are TRBV2 and TRBJ2-3; D might be TRBD1 (6 bases). The CDR3 sequence is 15 residues long. Germline CDR1 and CDR2: SNHLY and FYNNEI. The CDR3 bases that were read are TGTGCCAGCCACGAGAGGGGGAATAGCAATCAGCCG. It encodes CASHERGNSNQP. From start to end, the CDR3 is CASHERGNSNQPQYF.

This clone showed up many times. The read halts 3 residues ahead of the CDR3 end, with the missing end drawn from the germline J gene. V usage is TRBV5-1 and J usage is TRBJ2-5; D not resolved. Germline V lookup: CDR1 SGHRS, CDR2 YFSETQ. This CDR3 spans 12 amino acids. Trimming pared 6 bases from V and 0 bases from J, leaving 6 bases between. The covered CDR3 bases are TGCGCCAGCAACCGGGACCAAGAGACC. It yields the protein CASNRDQET. The CDR3 as a whole reads CASNRDQETQYF.

With respect to this clone: The missing CDR3 end, 3 residues past where the read stops, is filled in from the germline J gene. The chain links TRBV19 to TRBJ1-1; no clear D gene. The CDR3 length is 13 residues. In germline, CDR1 is LNHDA, CDR2 SQIVND (reference sequence). V was pared by 6 bases and J by 1 base, with 9 bases between. The CDR3: CASSTHPNTEAFF. Incomplete CDR3 DNA: TGTGCCAGTAGCACTCACCCGAACACTGAA.

This clone has just a few counts. The observed sequence ends 3 residues before the CDR3 terminus, with the missing tail filled in from the germline J gene. The chain carries TRBV7-3 and TRBJ2-2; possible D gene TRBD1, 6 bases. The CDR3 totals 14 residues. Germline V gene lookup returns CDR1 SGHTA and CDR2 FQGTGA. The CDR3 DNA, read in part, is TGTGCCAGCAGCGTCACAGGGTACGGTTCACCG. This translates into CASSVTGYGSP. The CDR3 reads in full as CASSVTGYGSPLFF.

This clone was picked up many times. The missing CDR3 end, 3 residues past where the read stops, is filled in from the germline J gene. V gene TRBV6-2 or TRBV6-3 combines with J gene TRBJ2-1, with D possibly being TRBD1 (5 bases). The V end lost 4 bases, the J end lost 2 bases, and 9 bases lay between the germline ends. The CDR3 contains 14 residues. Germline V gene data show CDR1 as MNHEY and CDR2 as SVGEGT. Incomplete CDR3 DNA: TGTGCCAGCAGTTCCAGGGTCCCCTACAATGAG. It specifies CASSSRVPYNE. The whole CDR3 region reads CASSSRVPYNEQFF.

This clone was counted a few times. The DNA ends 3 residues before the CDR3 does, and the rest of the CDR3 is filled in from the germline J gene. J is TRBJ1-5 and V is TRBV6-2 or TRBV6-3; D unresolved. This CDR3 spans 14 amino acids. The germline V and J ends were trimmed by 5 bases and 2 bases, with 10 bases remaining between them. Germline loops: CDR1 MNHEY, CDR2 SVGEGT. The CDR3 loop is CASSRDSGNQPQHF. The CDR3 bases that were read are TGTGCCAGCAGTCGCGATAGTGGCAATCAGCCC.

This clone was recorded at least ten times. The DNA ends 3 residues before the CDR3 does, and the rest of the CDR3 is filled in from the germline J gene. The chain has TRBV6-1 and TRBJ1-1; no clear D gene. Germline CDR1 MNHNS, CDR2 SASEGT. Trimming left V 4 bases short and J 5 bases short, with 11 bases between. This CDR3 contains 13 residues. The CDR3 sequence is CASSAGVLTEAFF. The DNA read from the CDR3 is TGTGCCAGCAGTGCGGGTGTCCTAACTGAA.

On this clone itself: The read halts 3 residues ahead of the CDR3 end, with the missing end drawn from the germline J gene. This rearrangement joins TRBV7-8 to TRBJ1-4, with D maybe TRBD1 (5 bases). Germline V lookup: CDR1 SGHVS, CDR2 FQNEAQ. The CDR3 is made up of 13 amino acids. CDR3 loop: CASSRGGGSPLFF. The DNA read from the CDR3 is TGTGCCAGCAGCCGCGGGGGTGGTTCACCA.

This clone came up many times. CDR3 in amino acids: CAWSVRGVEKLFF. CDR3 DNA, as far as it was read: TGTGCCTGGAGTGTGAGGGGTGTGGAAAAA. The chain couples TRBV30 to TRBJ1-4, with D maybe TRBD1 (5 bases). The read ends 3 residues early relative to the CDR3; the germline J gene fills the gap. The CDR3 covers 13 residues. Germline CDR1 is GTSNPN and CDR2 is SVGIG (reference sequence). Trimming pared 0 bases from V and 8 bases from J, leaving 10 bases between.